This T cell receptor (beta chain) was profiled in a study of cytomegalovirus exposure and HLA in healthy donors. Germline V gene sequence: CDR1 SGDLS, CDR2 YYNGEE. V shed 0 bases and J shed 6 bases, with 13 bases lying between them. The CDR3 extends over 14 amino acids. There are a few counts of this clone. The PCR employed 60 Vbeta primers together with 13 Jbeta primers. Assay used: immunoSEQ multiplex PCR; TCRdb lists only in-frame clones, some missing. This sample has around 90,000 clones, with 70% to 80% found just once. The sequenced sample was PBMCs. This receptor was obtained from a man aged 25-40 years in good health and CMV-seronegative. The chain couples TRBV9 to TRBJ2-7; tentative D call: TRBD1 (5 bases). This chain's CDR3 is CASSVDDSPAEQYF. Here the CDR3 DNA reads TGTGCCAGCAGCGTAGATGACAGCCCAGCCGAGCAGTACTTC.